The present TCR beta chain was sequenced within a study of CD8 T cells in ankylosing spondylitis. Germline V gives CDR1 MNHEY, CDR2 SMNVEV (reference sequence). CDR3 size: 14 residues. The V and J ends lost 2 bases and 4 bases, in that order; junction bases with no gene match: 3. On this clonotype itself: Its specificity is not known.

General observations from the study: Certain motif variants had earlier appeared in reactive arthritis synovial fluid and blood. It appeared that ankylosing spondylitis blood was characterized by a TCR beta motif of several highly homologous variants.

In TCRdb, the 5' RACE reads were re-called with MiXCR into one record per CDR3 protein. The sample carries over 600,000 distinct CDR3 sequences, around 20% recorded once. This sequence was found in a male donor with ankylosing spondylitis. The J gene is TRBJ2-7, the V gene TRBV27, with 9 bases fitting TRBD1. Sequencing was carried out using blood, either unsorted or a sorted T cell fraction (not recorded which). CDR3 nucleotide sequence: TGTGCCAGCAGTTTAAAAGGACAGGGGTACGAGCAGTACTTC. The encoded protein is CASSLKGQGYEQYF.